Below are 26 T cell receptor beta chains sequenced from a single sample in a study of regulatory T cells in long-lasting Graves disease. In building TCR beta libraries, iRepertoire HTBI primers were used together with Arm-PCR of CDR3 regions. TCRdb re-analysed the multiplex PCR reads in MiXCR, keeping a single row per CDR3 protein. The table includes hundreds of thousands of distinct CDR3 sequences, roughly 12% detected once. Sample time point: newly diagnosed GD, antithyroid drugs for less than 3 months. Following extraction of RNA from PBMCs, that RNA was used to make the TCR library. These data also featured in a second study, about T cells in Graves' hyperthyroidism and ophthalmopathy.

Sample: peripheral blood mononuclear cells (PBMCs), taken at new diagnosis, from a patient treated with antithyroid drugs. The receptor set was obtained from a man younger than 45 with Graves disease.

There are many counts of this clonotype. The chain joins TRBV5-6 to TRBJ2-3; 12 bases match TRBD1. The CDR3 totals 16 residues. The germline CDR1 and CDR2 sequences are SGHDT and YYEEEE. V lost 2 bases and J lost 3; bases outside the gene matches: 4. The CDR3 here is CASSLRDRGRTDTQYF. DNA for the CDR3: TGTGCCAGCAGCTTACGGGACAGGGGGCGAACAGATACGCAGTATTTT.

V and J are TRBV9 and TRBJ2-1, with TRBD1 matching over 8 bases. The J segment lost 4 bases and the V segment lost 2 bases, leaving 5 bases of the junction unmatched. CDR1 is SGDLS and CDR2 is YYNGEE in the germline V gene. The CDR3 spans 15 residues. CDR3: CASSVQGQAYNEQFF. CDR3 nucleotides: TGTGCCAGCAGCGTTCAGGGACAGGCTTACAATGAGCAGTTCTTC.

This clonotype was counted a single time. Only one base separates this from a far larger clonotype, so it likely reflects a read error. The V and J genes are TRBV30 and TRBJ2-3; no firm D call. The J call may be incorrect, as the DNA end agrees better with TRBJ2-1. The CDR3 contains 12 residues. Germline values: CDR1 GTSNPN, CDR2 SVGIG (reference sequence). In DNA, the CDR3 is TGTGCCTGGAGTCCGGTGAGAGATGAGCAGTTCTTC. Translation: CAWSPVRDEQFF.

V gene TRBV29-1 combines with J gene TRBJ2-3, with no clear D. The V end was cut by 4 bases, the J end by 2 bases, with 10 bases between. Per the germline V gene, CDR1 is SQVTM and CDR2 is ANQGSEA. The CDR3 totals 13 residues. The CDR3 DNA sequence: TGCAGCGTTGTGGGCAGACTCACAGATACGCAGTATTTT. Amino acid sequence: CSVVGRLTDTQYF.

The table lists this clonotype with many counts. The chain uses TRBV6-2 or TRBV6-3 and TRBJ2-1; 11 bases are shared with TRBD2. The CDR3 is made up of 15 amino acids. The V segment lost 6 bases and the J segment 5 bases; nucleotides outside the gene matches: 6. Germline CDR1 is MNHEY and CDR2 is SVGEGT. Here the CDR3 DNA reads TGTGCCAGCAGAGCCGGGACTAGCGGCAACAATGAGCAGTTCTTC. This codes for CASRAGTSGNNEQFF.

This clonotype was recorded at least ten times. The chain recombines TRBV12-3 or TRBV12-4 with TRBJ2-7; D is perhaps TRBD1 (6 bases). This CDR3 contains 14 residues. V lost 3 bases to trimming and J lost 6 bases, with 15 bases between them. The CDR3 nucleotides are TGTGCCAGCAGTTTGGCCGGGACACTTGGCGAGCAGTACTTC. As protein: CASSLAGTLGEQYF.

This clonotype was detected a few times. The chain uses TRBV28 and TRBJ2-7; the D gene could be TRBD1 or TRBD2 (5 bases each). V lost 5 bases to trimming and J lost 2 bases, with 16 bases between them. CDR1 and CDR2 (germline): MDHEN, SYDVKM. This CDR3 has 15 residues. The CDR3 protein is CASSLTGRPTYEQYF. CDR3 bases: TGTGCCAGCAGTCTGACGGGGCGCCCCACCTACGAGCAGTACTTC.

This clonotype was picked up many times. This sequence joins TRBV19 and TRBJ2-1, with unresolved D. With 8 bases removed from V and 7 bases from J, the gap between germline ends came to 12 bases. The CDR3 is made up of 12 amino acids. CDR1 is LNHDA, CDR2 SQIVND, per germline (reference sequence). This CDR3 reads CASQDESNEQFF. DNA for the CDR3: TGTGCCAGTCAGGACGAGAGTAATGAGCAGTTCTTC.

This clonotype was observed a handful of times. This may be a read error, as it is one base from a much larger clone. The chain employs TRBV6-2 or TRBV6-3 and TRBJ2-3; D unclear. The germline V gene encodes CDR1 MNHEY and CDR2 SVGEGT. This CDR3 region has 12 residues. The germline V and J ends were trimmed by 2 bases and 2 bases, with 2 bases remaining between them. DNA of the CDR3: TGTGCCAGCAGTTACAACACAGATACGCAGTATTTT. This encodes CASSYNTDTQYF.

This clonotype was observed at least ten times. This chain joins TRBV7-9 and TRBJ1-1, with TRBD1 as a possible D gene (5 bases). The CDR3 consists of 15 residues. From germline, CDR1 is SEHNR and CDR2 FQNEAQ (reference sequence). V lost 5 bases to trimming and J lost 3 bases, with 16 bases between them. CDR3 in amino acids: CASSPRLGADTEAFF. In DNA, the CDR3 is TGTGCCAGCAGCCCGAGACTAGGGGCGGACACTGAAGCTTTCTTT. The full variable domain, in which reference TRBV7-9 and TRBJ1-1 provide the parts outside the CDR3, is DTGVSQNPRHKITKRGQNVTFRCDPISEHNRLYWYRQTLGQGPEFLTYFQNEAQLEKSRLLSDRFSAERPKGSFSTLEIQRTEQGDSAMYLCASSPRLGADTEAFFGQGTRLTVV.

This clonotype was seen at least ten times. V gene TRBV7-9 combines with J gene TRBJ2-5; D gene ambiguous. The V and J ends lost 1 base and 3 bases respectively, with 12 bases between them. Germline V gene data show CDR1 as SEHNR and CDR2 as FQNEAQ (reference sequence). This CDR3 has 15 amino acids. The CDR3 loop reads CASSLGLRWEETQYF. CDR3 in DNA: TGTGCCAGCAGCTTAGGACTGAGGTGGGAAGAGACCCAGTACTTC. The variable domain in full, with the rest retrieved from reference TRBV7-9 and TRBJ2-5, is DTGVSQNPRHKITKRGQNVTFRCDPISEHNRLYWYRQTLGQGPEFLTYFQNEAQLEKSRLLSDRFSAERPKGSFSTLEIQRTEQGDSAMYLCASSLGLRWEETQYFGPGTRLLVL.

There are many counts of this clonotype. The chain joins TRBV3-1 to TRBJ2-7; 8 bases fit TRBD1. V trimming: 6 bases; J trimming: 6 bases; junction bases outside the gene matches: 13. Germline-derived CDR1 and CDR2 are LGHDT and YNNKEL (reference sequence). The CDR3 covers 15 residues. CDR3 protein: CASSPTGGGRSEQYF. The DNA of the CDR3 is TGTGCCAGCAGTCCTACAGGGGGAGGACGGAGCGAGCAGTACTTC.

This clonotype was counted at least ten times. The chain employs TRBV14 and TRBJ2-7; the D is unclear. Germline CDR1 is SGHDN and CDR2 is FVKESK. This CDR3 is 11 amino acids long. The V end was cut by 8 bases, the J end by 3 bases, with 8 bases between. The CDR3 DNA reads TGTGCCAGCCAAGGAGACTACGAGCAGTACTTC. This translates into CASQGDYEQYF.

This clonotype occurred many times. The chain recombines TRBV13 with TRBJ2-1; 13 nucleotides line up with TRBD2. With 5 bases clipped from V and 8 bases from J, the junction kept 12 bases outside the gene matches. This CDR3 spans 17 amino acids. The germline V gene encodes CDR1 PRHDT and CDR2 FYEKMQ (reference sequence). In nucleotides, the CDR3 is TGTGCCAGCAGCATCGGACTAGCGGGGGAAACCGGGGATGAGCAGTTCTTC. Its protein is CASSIGLAGETGDEQFF.

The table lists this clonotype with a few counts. CDR3 bases: TGCAGTGCTAGAGATCGGCAGGGTATCCCAGATACGCAGTATTTT. It translates to CSARDRQGIPDTQYF. The chain links TRBV20-1 to TRBJ2-3, with D possibly matching TRBD1 (5 bases). This CDR3 is 15 amino acids long. The germline CDR1 and CDR2 sequences are DFQATT and SNEGSKA (reference sequence). V lost 0 bases to trimming and J lost 4 bases, with 14 bases between them.

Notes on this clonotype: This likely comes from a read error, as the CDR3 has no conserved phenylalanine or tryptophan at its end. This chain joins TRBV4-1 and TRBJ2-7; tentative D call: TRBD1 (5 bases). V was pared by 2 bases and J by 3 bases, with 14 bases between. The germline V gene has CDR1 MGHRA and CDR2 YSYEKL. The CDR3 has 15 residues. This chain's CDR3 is CASSQQGLGRYEQYC. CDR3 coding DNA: TGCGCCAGCAGCCAACAGGGCCTCGGTCGCTACGAGCAGTACTGC.

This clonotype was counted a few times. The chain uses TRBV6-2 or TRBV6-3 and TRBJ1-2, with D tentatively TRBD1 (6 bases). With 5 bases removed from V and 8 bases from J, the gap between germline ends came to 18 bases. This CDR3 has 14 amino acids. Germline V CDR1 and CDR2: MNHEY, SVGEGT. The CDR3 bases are TGTGCCAGCAGTGACAGGACCCTTGTTGGAGGCTACACCTTC. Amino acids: CASSDRTLVGGYTF.

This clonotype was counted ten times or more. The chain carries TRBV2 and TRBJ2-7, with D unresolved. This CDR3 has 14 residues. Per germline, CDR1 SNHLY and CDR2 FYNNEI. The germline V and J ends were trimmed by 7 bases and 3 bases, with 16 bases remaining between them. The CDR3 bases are TGTGCCAGCACGCGGACGGAACCACGCTACGAGCAGTACTTC. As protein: CASTRTEPRYEQYF.

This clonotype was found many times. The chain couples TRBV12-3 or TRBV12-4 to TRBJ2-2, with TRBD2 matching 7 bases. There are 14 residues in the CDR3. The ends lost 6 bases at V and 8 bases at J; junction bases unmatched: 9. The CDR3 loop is CASRWTRKFGELFF. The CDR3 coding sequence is TGTGCCAGCAGATGGACTAGGAAATTTGGGGAGCTGTTTTTT.

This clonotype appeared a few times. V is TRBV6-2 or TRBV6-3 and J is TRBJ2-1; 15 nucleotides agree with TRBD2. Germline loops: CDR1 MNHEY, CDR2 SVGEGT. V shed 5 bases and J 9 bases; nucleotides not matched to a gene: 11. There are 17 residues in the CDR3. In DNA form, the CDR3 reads TGTGCCAGCAGTGGGACTAGCGGGAGGTCACCGCGGGGTGAGCAGTTCTTC. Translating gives CASSGTSGRSPRGEQFF.

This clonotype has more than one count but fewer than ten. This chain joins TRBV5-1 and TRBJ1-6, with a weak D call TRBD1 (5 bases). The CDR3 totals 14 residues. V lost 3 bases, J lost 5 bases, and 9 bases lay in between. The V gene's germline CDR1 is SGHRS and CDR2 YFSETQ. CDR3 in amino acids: CASSSQGNNSPLHF. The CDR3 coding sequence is TGCGCCAGCAGCTCTCAGGGTAATAATTCACCCCTCCACTTT.

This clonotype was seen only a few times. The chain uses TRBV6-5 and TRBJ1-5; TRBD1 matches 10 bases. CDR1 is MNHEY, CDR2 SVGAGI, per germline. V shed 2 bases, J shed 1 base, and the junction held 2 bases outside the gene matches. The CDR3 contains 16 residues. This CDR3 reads CASSYRQGASNQPQHF. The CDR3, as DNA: TGTGCCAGCAGTTACAGACAGGGGGCCAGCAATCAGCCCCAGCATTTT.

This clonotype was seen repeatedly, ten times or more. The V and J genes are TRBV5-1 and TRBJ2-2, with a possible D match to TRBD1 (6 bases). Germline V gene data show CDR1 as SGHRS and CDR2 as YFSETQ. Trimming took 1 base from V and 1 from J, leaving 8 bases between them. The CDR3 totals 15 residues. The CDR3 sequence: CASSLQGRNTGELFF. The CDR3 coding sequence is TGCGCCAGCAGCTTGCAGGGGCGGAACACCGGGGAGCTGTTTTTT.

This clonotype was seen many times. CDR3 residues: CSASHDLAGGGQTQYF. For the CDR3, the DNA is TGCAGTGCTAGCCACGATTTAGCGGGAGGAGGACAGACCCAGTACTTC. J is TRBJ2-5 and V is TRBV20-1, with 10 positions matching TRBD2. Germline trimming cut 3 bases from V and 6 bases from J; bases unmatched to any gene: 13. This CDR3 region has 16 residues. The germline gives CDR1 DFQATT, CDR2 SNEGSKA (reference sequence).

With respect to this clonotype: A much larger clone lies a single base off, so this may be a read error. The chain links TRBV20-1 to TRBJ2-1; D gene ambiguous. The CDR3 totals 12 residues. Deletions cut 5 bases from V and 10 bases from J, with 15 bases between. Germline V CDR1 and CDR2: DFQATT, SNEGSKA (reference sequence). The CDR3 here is CSARLPSYEQFF. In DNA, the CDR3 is TGCAGTGCTCGCTTACCGTCCTACGAGCAGTTCTTC.

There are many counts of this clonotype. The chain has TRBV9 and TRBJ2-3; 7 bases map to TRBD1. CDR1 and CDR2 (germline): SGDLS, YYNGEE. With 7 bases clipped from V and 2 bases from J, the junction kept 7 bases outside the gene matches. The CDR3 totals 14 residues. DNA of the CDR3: TGTGCCAGCCAAGACAGGGAGCTCACAGATACGCAGTATTTT. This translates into CASQDRELTDTQYF.